These 7 T cell receptor beta chains share one sample of origin, sequenced in a study of tumor-infiltrating lymphocytes in primary liver carcinoma. The investigators made TCR beta cDNA from approximately 500 ng total RNA, using a constant-region primer. Libraries for TCR beta were built through three nested multiplex PCR rounds, which together made up a slightly modified ARM-PCR procedure. Primers for the first two PCR rounds were TRBV1-TRBV30 forward primers and a C-beta reverse primer (about 9 cycles per round). Via MiXCR, TCRdb re-called the multiplex PCR reads, giving one row per CDR3 protein. Seen here are roughly 80,000 distinct CDR3 sequences, 65% to 75% observed once, and the top ten hold about an eighth. Each 20-30 mg portion of unsorted bulk tissue served as the source for co-extraction of RNA and DNA. The sequenced sample was liver tumor tissue from sampling region 4. The subset is: tumor region T4, right-lateral pole. The origin of the receptors is a woman aged 60-75 years with primary liver carcinoma and hepatitis B virus infection.

The chain combines TRBV2 with TRBJ2-4; D possibly matches TRBD1 or TRBD2 (5 bases each). The V and J ends lost 10 bases and 2 bases respectively, with 21 bases between them. The CDR3 contains 16 residues. The germline CDR1 and CDR2 sequences are SNHLY and FYNNEI. CDR3 in amino acids: CATSWGTVGSKNIQYF. The DNA of the CDR3 is TGTGCCACCTCTTGGGGGACGGTTGGGTCCAAAAACATTCAGTACTTC.

Remarks on this clonotype: The CDR3 end shows no conserved phenylalanine or tryptophan, and so a read error is likely. The rearrangement uses TRBV5-1 and TRBJ1-4, with no clear D. Trimming stripped 0 bases from V and 6 bases from J, with 6 bases between. The germline CDR1 and CDR2 sequences are SGHRS and YFSETQ. The CDR3 consists of 13 residues. The CDR3: CASSLGSDEKLFL. The DNA for the CDR3 is TGCGCCAGCAGCTTGGGTAGCGATGAAAAACTGTTTTTA.

This chain connects TRBV6-5 to TRBJ1-5, with unresolved D. Germline-derived CDR1 and CDR2 are MNHEY and SVGAGI. This CDR3 is built from 13 residues. Trimming took 6 bases from V and 10 from J, leaving 16 bases between them. CDR3 in DNA: TGTGCCAGCAGAACTGGCCCTGATGAACCCCAGCATTTT. This sequence encodes CASRTGPDEPQHF.

A word on this clonotype: A single base separates this from a much larger clone, so it may be a read error. This CDR3 reads CVSGRWTGTDTQYF. Written as DNA, the CDR3 is TGTGTCAGCGGAAGGTGGACTGGCACAGATACGCAGTATTTT. J is TRBJ2-3 and V is TRBV28, with D perhaps TRBD2 (5 bases). Germline V CDR1 and CDR2: MDHEN, SYDVKM. This CDR3 is built from 14 residues.

With respect to this clonotype: A read error may account for a junction end that differs from germline. CDR3 sequence: CASSSNTGVIEEAQYF. For the CDR3, the DNA is TGCGCCAGCAGCTCGAACACAGGGGTTATTGAAGAGGCCCAGTACTTC. The chain joins TRBV5-1 to TRBJ2-5; TRBD1 matches 7 bases. The CDR3 is 16 amino acids. CDR1 and CDR2 from the germline V gene are SGHRS and YFSETQ.

To note about this clonotype: Sequence at one end of the junction differs from germline and may be a read error. This rearrangement joins TRBV29-1 to TRBJ2-2; D could derive from TRBD1 or TRBD2 (6 bases each). CDR3 size: 14 residues. Germline V gives CDR1 SQVTM, CDR2 ANQGSEA. Here the CDR3 DNA reads TGCAGCGCCGCTTGGGGGGCCGGCCACGGGGAGCTGTTTTTC. Its translation: CSAAWGAGHGELFF.

This clonotype has a single count. One junction end does not reproduce the germline sequence, and a read error may be involved. The chain is built from TRBV5-4 and TRBJ1-2; perhaps TRBD1 as D (5 bases). Germline V gene sequence: CDR1 SGHNT, CDR2 YYREEE (reference sequence). The CDR3 contains 15 residues. This chain's CDR3 is CASSDRNSQGYGYIF. As DNA, the CDR3 is TGTGCCAGCAGCGATCGGAACTCCCAGGGATATGGCTACATCTTC.